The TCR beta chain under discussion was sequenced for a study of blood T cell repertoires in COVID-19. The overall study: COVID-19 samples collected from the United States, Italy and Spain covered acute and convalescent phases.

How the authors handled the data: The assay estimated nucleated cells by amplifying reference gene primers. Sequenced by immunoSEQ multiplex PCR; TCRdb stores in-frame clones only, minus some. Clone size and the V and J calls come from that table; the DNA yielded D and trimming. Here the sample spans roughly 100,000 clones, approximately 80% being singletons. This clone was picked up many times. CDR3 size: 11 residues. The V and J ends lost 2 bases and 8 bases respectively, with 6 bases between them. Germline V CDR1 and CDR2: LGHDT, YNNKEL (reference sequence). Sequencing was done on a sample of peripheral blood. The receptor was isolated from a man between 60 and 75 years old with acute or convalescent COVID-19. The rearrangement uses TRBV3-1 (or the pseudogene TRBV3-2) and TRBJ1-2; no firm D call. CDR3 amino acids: CASSQPGGYTF. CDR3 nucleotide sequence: TGTGCCAGCAGCCAACCAGGAGGCTACACCTTC.